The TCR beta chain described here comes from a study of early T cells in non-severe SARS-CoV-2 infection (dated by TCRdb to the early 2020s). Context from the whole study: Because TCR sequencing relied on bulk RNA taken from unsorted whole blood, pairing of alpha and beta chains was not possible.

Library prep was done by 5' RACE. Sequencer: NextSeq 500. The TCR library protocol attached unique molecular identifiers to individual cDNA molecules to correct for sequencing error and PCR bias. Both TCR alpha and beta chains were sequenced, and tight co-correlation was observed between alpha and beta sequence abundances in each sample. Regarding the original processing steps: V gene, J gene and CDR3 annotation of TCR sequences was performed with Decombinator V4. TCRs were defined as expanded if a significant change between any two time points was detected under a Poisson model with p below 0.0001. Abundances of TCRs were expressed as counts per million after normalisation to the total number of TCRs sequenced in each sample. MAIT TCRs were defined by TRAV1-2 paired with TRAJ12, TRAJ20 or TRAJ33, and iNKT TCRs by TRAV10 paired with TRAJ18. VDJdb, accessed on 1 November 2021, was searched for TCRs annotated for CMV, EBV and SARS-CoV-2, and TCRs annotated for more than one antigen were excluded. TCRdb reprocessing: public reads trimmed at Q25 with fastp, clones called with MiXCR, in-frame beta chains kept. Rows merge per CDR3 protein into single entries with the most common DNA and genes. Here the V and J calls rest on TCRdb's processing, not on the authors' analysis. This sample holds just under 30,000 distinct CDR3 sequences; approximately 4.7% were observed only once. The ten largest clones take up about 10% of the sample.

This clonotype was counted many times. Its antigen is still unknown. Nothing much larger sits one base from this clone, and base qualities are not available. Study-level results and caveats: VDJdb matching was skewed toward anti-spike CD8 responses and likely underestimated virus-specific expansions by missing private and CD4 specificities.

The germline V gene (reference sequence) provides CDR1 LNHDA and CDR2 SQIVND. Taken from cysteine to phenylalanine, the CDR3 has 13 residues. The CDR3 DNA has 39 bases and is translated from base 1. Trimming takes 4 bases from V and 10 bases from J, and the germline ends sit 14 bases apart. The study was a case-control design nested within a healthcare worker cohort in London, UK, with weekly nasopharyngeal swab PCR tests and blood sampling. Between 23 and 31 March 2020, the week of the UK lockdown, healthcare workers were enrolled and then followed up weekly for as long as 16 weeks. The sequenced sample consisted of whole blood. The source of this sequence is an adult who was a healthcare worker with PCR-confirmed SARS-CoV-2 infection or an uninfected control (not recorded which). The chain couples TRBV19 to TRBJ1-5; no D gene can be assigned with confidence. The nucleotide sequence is TGTGCCAGTAGTAGGAGGGCCACTGAACCCCAGCATTTT. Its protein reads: CASSRRATEPQHF.